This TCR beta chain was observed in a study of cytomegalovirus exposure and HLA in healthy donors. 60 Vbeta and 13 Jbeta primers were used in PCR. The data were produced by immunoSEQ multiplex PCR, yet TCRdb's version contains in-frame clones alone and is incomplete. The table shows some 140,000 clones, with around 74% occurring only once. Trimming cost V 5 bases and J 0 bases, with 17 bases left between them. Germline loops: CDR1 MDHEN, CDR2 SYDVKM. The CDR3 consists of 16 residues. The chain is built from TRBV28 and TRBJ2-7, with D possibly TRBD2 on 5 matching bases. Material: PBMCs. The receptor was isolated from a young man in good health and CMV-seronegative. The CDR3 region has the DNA TGTGCCAGCAGTCCCCCAGGACTTACGAGCTCCTACGAGCAGTACGTC. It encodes CASSPPGLTSSYEQYV.